The 3 T cell receptor beta chains below were found in one sample sequenced in a study of T cells in Graves' hyperthyroidism and ophthalmopathy. TCR beta CDR3 sequences were amplified from RNA transcripts. TCR CDR3 regions were first amplified by RT-PCR with HTBI primers. TCRdb ran MiXCR on the multiplex PCR reads and lists one entry per CDR3 protein. This table holds a few hundred thousand distinct CDR3 sequences, 15% found once. The specimen was blood. These receptors all stem from a woman in her 30s with Graves' hyperthyroidism.

This clonotype was seen at least ten times. This sequence joins TRBV6-1 and TRBJ1-1; D is possibly TRBD1 (6 bases). The germline V gene encodes CDR1 MNHNS and CDR2 SASEGT. The CDR3 is made up of 11 amino acids. Here the CDR3 DNA reads TGTGCAGGGGGGAGGGCGACTGAAGCTTTCTTT. Translated, it gives CAGGRATEAFF.

This clonotype showed up just a few times. The rearrangement uses TRBV5-4 and TRBJ1-6, with TRBD1 matching 8 bases. V gave up 2 bases and J gave up 8 bases; unmatched junction bases: 3. Germline V CDR1 and CDR2: SGHNT, YYREEE (reference sequence). The CDR3 is 14 amino acids. Here the CDR3 DNA reads TGTGCCAGCAGCTTTCAGGGGGCGGATTCACCCCTCCACTTT. It encodes CASSFQGADSPLHF.

The table lists this clonotype with many counts. The V and J genes are TRBV5-5 and TRBJ2-7; D is possibly TRBD1 (6 bases). This CDR3 has 16 residues. Germline CDR1 SGHKS, CDR2 YYEKEE (reference sequence). Deletions cut 5 bases from V and 1 base from J, with 19 bases between. CDR3 protein: CASSGYGTTSSYEQYF. In DNA, the CDR3 is TGTGCCAGCAGTGGGTACGGGACAACTAGTTCCTACGAGCAGTACTTC.